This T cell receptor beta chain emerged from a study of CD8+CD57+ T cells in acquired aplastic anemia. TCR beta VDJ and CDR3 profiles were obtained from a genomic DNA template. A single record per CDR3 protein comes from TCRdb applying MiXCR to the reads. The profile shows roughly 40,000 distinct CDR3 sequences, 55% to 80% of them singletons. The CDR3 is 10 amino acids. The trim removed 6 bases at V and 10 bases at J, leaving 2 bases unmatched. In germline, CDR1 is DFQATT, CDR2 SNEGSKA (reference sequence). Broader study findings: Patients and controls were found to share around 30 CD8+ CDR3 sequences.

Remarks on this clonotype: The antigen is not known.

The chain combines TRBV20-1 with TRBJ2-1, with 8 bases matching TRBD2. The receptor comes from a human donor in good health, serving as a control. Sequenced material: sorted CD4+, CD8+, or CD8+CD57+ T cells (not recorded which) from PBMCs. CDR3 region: CSALAGEQFF. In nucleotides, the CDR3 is TGCAGTGCGCTAGCGGGCGAGCAGTTCTTC.